The 23 T cell receptor beta chains listed next were all sequenced from one sample in a study of memory CD4+ T cells and cytomegalovirus serostatus. Generated by immunoSEQ multiplex PCR, the TCRdb table keeps only in-frame clones and is missing some. This sample has tens of thousands of clones, with 82% found just once. Single viable CD3+CD4+CD8-CD45RO+ cells were sorted as the memory CD4+ T cells. Source material: memory CD4+ T cells from blood. These TCRs come from an adult in good health and CMV-seronegative.

The gene calls are TRBV19 and TRBJ1-5; D remains ambiguous. The V end was cut by 1 base, the J end by 6 bases, with 10 bases between. The CDR3 has 14 amino acids. Germline CDR1 and CDR2: LNHDA and SQIVND (reference sequence). The CDR3 sequence is CASSIGVGSQPQHF. The CDR3 DNA follows: TGTGCCAGTAGTATAGGGGTTGGGAGTCAGCCCCAGCATTTT.

The V and J genes are TRBV7-8 and TRBJ1-1; D call uncertain. The germline CDR1 and CDR2 sequences are SGHVS and FQNEAQ. The CDR3 extends over 15 amino acids. Trimming left V 1 base short and J 0 bases short, with 9 bases between. CDR3 residues: CASSLGHAVNTEAFF. The CDR3 nucleotides read TGTGCCAGCAGCTTAGGACACGCAGTGAACACTGAAGCTTTCTTT.

The J gene is TRBJ2-1, the V gene TRBV5-1; D assignment may be TRBD1 or TRBD2 (5 bases each). The length of the CDR3 is 14 residues. CDR1 and CDR2 (germline): SGHRS, YFSETQ. With 6 bases removed from V and 4 bases from J, the gap between germline ends came to 14 bases. Written as DNA, the CDR3 is TGCGCCAGCACCCCCGTCGGGGCATACAATGAGCAGTTCTTC. Its protein product is CASTPVGAYNEQFF.

The count of this clone is one. The V and J genes are TRBV11-3 and TRBJ1-1; weak D call: TRBD1 (5 bases). The CDR3 covers 13 residues. The V and J ends lost 5 bases and 3 bases respectively, with 10 bases between them. Germline V gene data show CDR1 as SGHNT and CDR2 as YENEEA. In DNA form, the CDR3 reads TGTGCCAGCAGCGGGGGACGGCACACTGAAGCTTTCTTT. It yields the protein CASSGGRHTEAFF.

The chain links TRBV29-1 to TRBJ1-1; no firm D call. CDR1 SQVTM and CDR2 ANQGSEA come from the germline V gene. Trimming took off 7 bases at V and 3 bases at J, with 15 bases between the two ends. The CDR3 has 13 residues. Here the CDR3 DNA reads TGCAGCGCCTCCGAGTCTGGGGACACTGAAGCTTTCTTT. It encodes CSASESGDTEAFF.

V usage is TRBV29-1 and J usage is TRBJ1-1; perhaps TRBD1 as D (5 bases). The V gene's germline CDR1 is SQVTM and CDR2 ANQGSEA. The ends were cut back, 7 bases at V and 1 base at J, with 13 bases in the middle. The CDR3 sequence is 13 residues long. The CDR3 reads CSARRQGNTEAFF. The CDR3 bases are TGCAGCGCGCGACGCCAGGGGAACACTGAAGCTTTCTTT.

The chain carries TRBV7-9 and TRBJ2-2, with 10 bases matching TRBD2. CDR1 SEHNR and CDR2 FQNEAQ come from the germline V gene (reference sequence). The CDR3 consists of 17 residues. V lost 5 bases and J lost 1; bases outside the gene matches: 7. CDR3 sequence reads: CASSVRPSGGNTGELFF. The CDR3 DNA is TGTGCCAGCAGCGTACGGCCTAGCGGGGGGAACACCGGGGAGCTGTTTTTT.

This clone was counted between two and nine times. The rearrangement uses TRBV1 and TRBJ1-2; the table's D call, TRBD1, was not checked against the DNA. TRBV1 is listed as a pseudogene. The CDR3 contains 16 residues. CDR3 region: CTSRRTGTGEDYGYTF. CDR3 DNA: TGCACCAGCAGACGAACCGGGACAGGGGAAGACTATGGCTACACCTTC.

This clone was counted only a few times. This chain uses TRBV5-1 with TRBJ1-2; 8 bases match TRBD1. Germline lookup yields CDR1 SGHRS and CDR2 YFSETQ. This CDR3 has 15 residues. J lost 5 bases, V lost 4 bases, and 10 bases had no gene match. The DNA for the CDR3 is TGCGCCAGCAGCGACGGACAGGGTTTTGGGTATGGCTACACCTTC. Protein sequence: CASSDGQGFGYGYTF.

The V and J genes are TRBV28 and TRBJ2-7; D is ambiguous. The V and J ends lost 3 bases and 6 bases respectively, with 15 bases between them. The CDR3 contains 14 residues. CDR1 and CDR2 from the germline V gene are MDHEN and SYDVKM. CDR3 protein: CASSLNGRSREQYF. CDR3 DNA: TGTGCCAGCAGTTTGAACGGCCGGTCCCGCGAGCAGTACTTC.

The V call is TRBV6-5, the J call TRBJ1-1; TRBD1 is a possible D gene (6 bases). The V gene lost 5 bases and the J gene lost 11 bases, with 18 bases spanning the gap. CDR1 and CDR2 from the germline V gene are MNHEY and SVGAGI. CDR3 size: 13 residues. CDR3 amino acids: CASSTGTSLAAFF. The CDR3 coding sequence is TGTGCCAGCAGTACCGGGACATCCTTAGCGGCTTTCTTT.

This chain links TRBV9 with TRBJ2-1, with D hard to call. Deletions cut 0 bases from V and 0 bases from J, with 4 bases between. The CDR3 is 14 amino acids. The germline gives CDR1 SGDLS, CDR2 YYNGEE. The CDR3 nucleotides read TGTGCCAGCAGCGTAGGAGGCTCCTACAATGAGCAGTTCTTC. As protein: CASSVGGSYNEQFF.

The chain combines TRBV5-1 with TRBJ2-2; 10 nucleotides line up with TRBD1. The CDR3 is 15 amino acids. J lost 5 bases, V lost 4 bases, and 5 bases had no gene match. Germline-derived CDR1 and CDR2 are SGHRS and YFSETQ. CDR3 loop: CASSDRDRGTGELFF. In nucleotides, the CDR3 is TGCGCCAGCAGCGACCGGGACAGGGGAACCGGGGAGCTGTTTTTT.

This rearrangement joins TRBV5-6 to TRBJ1-2; D remains ambiguous. Germline V lookup: CDR1 SGHDT, CDR2 YYEEEE. Trimming stripped 0 bases from V and 5 bases from J, with 14 bases between. The CDR3 spans 15 residues. In DNA, the CDR3 is TGTGCCAGCAGCTTGGGGGTAGAAATCCTTTATGGCTACACCTTC. Its translation is CASSLGVEILYGYTF.

The chain is built from TRBV27 and TRBJ1-5, with TRBD1 identical over 8 bases. The CDR3 is 15 amino acids. Germline trimming cut 7 bases from V and 3 bases from J; bases unmatched to any gene: 8. Looked up from germline, CDR1 is MNHEY and CDR2 is SMNVEV (reference sequence). The CDR3 DNA reads as TGTGCCAGCAAGCAGATGACAGGGGTCAATCAGCCCCAGCATTTT. It translates to CASKQMTGVNQPQHF.

V and J are TRBV4-2 and TRBJ1-1, with 7 bases identical to TRBD1. There are 17 residues in the CDR3. Trimming removed 4 bases from V and 3 bases from J; junction bases left unmatched: 14. The germline CDR1 and CDR2 sequences are LGHNA and YNFKEQ. The CDR3 nucleotides are TGTGCCAGCAGCCCGAGGACAGGCCCTTCTGACTACACTGAAGCTTTCTTT. Its protein is CASSPRTGPSDYTEAFF.

This clone has a handful of counts. V usage is TRBV7-9 and J usage is TRBJ1-1; 7 positions agree with TRBD1. With V trimmed by 5 bases and J by 0 bases, 3 bases remained unmatched. Per germline, CDR1 SEHNR and CDR2 FQNEAQ (reference sequence). This CDR3 has 14 amino acids. CDR3 amino acids: CASSTGQVNTEAFF. The DNA for the CDR3 is TGTGCCAGCAGCACTGGACAGGTGAACACTGAAGCTTTCTTT. Complete variable domain (other parts from reference TRBV7-9 and TRBJ1-1): DTGVSQNPRHKITKRGQNVTFRCDPISEHNRLYWYRQTLGQGPEFLTYFQNEAQLEKSRLLSDRFSAERPKGSFSTLEIQRTEQGDSAMYLCASSTGQVNTEAFFGQGTRLTVV.

The chain is built from TRBV19 and TRBJ1-1; D unresolved. CDR1 and CDR2 (germline): LNHDA, SQIVND (reference sequence). CDR3 length: 17 residues. V dropped 5 bases and J dropped 4 bases, with 23 bases sitting between them. The CDR3 sequence is CASSPASSFGWGTEAFF. The CDR3 coding sequence is TGTGCCAGTAGTCCAGCCTCATCTTTCGGTTGGGGCACTGAAGCTTTCTTT.

The chain employs TRBV7-2 and TRBJ1-5; tentative D call: TRBD1 (5 bases). Germline-derived CDR1 and CDR2 are SGHTA and FQGNSA. The V gene lost 1 base and the J gene lost 1 base, with 8 bases spanning the gap. This CDR3 has 15 amino acids. CDR3: CASSLVGGSNQPQHF. As DNA, the CDR3 is TGTGCCAGCAGCTTAGTGGGGGGGAGCAATCAGCCCCAGCATTTT.

Only one count was recorded for this clone. The V gene is TRBV5-1, the J gene TRBJ2-3, with unresolved D. Trimming pared 0 bases from V and 3 bases from J, leaving 2 bases between. The CDR3 totals 12 residues. Per germline, CDR1 SGHRS and CDR2 YFSETQ. DNA of the CDR3: TGCGCCAGCAGCTTGGAGACAGATACGCAGTATTTT. Translated: CASSLETDTQYF.

This chain links TRBV28 with TRBJ2-7; 9 positions agree with TRBD1. The CDR3 length is 15 residues. Per the germline V gene, CDR1 is MDHEN and CDR2 is SYDVKM. With 4 bases clipped from V and 2 bases from J, the junction kept 6 bases outside the gene matches. CDR3 sequence reads: CASSSSRDRAYEQYF. The CDR3 region has the DNA TGTGCCAGCAGTTCAAGCCGGGACAGGGCCTACGAGCAGTACTTC.

The rearrangement joins TRBV27 to TRBJ2-5; D is possibly TRBD1 or TRBD2 (6 bases each). The J call may be mistaken, given a closer DNA end match to TRBJ2-7. Per germline, CDR1 MNHEY and CDR2 SMNVEV (reference sequence). This CDR3 has 15 residues. The CDR3 is CASSLSTGATYEQYF. As DNA, the CDR3 is TGTGCCAGCAGTTTATCTACGGGGGCTACCTACGAGCAGTACTTC.

This clone occurred once. The rearrangement uses TRBV7-2 and TRBJ1-5; D is perhaps TRBD1 (5 bases). CDR1 SGHTA and CDR2 FQGNSA come from the germline V gene. The CDR3 is 15 residues long. V shed 1 base and J shed 0 bases, with 7 bases lying between them. The CDR3 is CASSLGGTSNQPQHF. DNA of the CDR3: TGTGCCAGCAGCTTAGGGGGGACTAGCAATCAGCCCCAGCATTTT.